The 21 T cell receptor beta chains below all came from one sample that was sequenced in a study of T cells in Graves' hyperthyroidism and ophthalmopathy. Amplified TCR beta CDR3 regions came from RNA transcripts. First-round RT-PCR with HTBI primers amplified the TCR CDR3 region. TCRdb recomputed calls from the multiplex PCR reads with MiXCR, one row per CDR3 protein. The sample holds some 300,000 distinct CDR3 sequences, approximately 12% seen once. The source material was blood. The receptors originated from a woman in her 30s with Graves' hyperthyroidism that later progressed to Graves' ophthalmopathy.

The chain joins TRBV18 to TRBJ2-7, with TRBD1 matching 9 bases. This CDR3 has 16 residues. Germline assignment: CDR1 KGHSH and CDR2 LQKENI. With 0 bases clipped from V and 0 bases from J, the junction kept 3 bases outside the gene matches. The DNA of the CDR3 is TGTGCCAGCTCACCACCCACGGGACAGGGCTCCTACGAGCAGTACTTC. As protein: CASSPPTGQGSYEQYF.

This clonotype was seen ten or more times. This chain's CDR3 is CASSLAGANTGELFF. CDR3 bases: TGTGCCAGCTCGCTAGCGGGCGCGAACACCGGGGAGCTGTTTTTT. The rearrangement links TRBV3-1 to TRBJ2-2, with TRBD2 matching 8 bases. There are 15 residues in the CDR3. J lost 0 bases, V lost 8 bases, and 5 bases had no gene match. The germline V gene encodes CDR1 LGHDT and CDR2 YNNKEL (reference sequence).

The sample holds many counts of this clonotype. DNA of the CDR3: TGTGCCTGGAGTACCAGCTCTGGAAACACCATATATTTT. It codes for CAWSTSSGNTIYF. This chain links TRBV30 with TRBJ1-3; D is undetermined. The germline gives CDR1 GTSNPN, CDR2 SVGIG (reference sequence). The CDR3 extends over 13 amino acids. V lost 2 bases and J lost 0, with 5 bases in between.

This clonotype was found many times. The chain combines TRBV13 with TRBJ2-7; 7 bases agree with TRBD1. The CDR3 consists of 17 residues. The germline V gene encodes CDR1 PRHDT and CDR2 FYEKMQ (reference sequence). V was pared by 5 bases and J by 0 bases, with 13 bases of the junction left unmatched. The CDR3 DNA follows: TGTGCCAGCAGCCGAAATAGAAACAGGGGTTTCTCCTACGAGCAGTACTTC. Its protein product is CASSRNRNRGFSYEQYF. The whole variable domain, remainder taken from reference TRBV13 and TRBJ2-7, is AAGVIQSPRHLIKEKRETATLKCYPIPRHDTVYWYQQGPGQDPQFLISFYEKMQSDKGSIPDRFSAQQFSDYHSELNMSSLELGDSALYFCASSRNRNRGFSYEQYFGPGTRLTVT.

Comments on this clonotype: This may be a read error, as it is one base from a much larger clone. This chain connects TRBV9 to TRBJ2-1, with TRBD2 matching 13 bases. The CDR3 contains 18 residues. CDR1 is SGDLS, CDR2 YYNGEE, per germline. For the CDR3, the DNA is TGTGCCAGCAGCTCAGGACTAGCGGGAGCGGGGGGCTACGATGAGCAGTTCTTC. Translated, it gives CASSSGLAGAGGYDEQFF.

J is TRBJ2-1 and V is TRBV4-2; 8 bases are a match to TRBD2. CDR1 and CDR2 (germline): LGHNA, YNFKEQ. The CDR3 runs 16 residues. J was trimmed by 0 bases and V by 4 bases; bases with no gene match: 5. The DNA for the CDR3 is TGTGCCAGCAGCCCGACGGGAGGGAGCTCCTACAATGAGCAGTTCTTC. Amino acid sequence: CASSPTGGSSYNEQFF.

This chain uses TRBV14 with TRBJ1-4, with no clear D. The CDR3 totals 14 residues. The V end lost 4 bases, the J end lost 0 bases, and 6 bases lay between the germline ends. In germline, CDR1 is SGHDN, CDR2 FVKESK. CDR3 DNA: TGTGCCAGCAGCCGGACGACAACTAATGAAAAACTGTTTTTT. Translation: CASSRTTTNEKLFF. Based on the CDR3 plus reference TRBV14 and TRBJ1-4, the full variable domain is EAGVTQFPSHSVIEKGQTVTLRCDPISGHDNLYWYRRVMGKEIKFLLHFVKESKQDESGMPNNRFLAERTGGTYSTLKVQPAELEDSGVYFCASSRTTTNEKLFFGSGTQLSVL.

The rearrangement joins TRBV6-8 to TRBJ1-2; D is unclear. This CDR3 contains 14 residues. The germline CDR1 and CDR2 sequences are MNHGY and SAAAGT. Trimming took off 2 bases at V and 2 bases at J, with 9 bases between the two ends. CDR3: CASSYVAENYGYTF. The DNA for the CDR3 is TGTGCCAGCAGTTACGTCGCAGAGAACTATGGCTACACCTTC.

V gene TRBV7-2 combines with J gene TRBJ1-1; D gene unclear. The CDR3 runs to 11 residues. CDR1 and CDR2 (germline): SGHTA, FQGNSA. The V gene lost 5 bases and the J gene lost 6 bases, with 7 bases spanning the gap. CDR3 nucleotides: TGTGCCAGCAGCCAACTGTCTGAAGCTTTCTTT. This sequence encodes CASSQLSEAFF. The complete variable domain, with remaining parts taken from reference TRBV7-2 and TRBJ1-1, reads GAGVSQSPSNKVTEKGKDVELRCDPISGHTALYWYRQSLGQGLEFLIYFQGNSAPDKSGLPSDRFSAERTGGSVSTLTIQRTQQEDSAVYLCASSQLSEAFFGQGTRLTVV.

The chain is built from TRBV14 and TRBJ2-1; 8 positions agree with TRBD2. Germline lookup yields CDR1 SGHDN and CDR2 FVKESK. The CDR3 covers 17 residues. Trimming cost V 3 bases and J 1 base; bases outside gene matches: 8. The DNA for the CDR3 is TGTGCCAGCAGCCAGGGAACGGGACTAGTTTCCTACAATGAGCAGTTCTTC. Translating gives CASSQGTGLVSYNEQFF.

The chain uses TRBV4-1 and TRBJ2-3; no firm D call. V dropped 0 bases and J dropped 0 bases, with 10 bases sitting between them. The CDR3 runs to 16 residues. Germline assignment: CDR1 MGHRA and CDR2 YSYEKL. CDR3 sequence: CASSQDQGRSTDTQYF. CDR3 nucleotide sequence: TGCGCCAGCAGCCAAGACCAAGGCAGAAGCACAGATACGCAGTATTTT.

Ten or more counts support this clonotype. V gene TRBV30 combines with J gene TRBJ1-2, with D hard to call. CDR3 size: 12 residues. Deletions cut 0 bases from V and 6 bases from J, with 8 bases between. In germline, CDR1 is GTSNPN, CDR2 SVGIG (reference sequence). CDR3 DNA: TGTGCCTGGAGTGTACGAGGAGATGGCTACACCTTC. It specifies CAWSVRGDGYTF.

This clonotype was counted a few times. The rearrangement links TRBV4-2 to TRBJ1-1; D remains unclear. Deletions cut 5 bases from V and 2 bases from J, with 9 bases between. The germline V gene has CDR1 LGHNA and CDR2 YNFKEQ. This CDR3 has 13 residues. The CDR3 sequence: CASSTLQNTEAFF. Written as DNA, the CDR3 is TGTGCCAGCAGCACCCTCCAAAACACTGAAGCTTTCTTT.

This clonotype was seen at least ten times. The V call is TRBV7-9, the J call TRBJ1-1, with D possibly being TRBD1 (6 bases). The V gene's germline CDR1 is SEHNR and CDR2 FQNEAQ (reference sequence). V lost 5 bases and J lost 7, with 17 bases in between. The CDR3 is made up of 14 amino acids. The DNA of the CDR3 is TGTGCCAGCAGCCAAGTGGGGACACTCGATGAAGCTTTCTTT. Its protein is CASSQVGTLDEAFF.

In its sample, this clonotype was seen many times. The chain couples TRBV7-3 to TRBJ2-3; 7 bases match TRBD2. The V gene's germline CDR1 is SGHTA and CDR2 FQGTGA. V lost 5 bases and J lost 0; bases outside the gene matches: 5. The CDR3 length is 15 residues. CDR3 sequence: CASSTGTTSTDTQYF. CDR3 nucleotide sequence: TGTGCCAGCAGCACCGGGACTACCAGCACAGATACGCAGTATTTT. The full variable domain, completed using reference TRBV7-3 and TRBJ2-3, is GAGVSQTPSNKVTEKGKYVELRCDPISGHTALYWYRQSLGQGPEFLIYFQGTGAADDSGLPNDRFFAVRPEGSVSTLKIQRTERGDSAVYLCASSTGTTSTDTQYFGPGTRLTVL.

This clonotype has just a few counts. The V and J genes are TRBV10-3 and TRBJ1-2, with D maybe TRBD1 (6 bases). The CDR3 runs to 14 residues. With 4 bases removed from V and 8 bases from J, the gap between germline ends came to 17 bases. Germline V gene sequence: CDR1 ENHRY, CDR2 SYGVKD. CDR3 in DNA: TGTGCCATCAGTGGACAGGATTTCTATGCGGGCTACACCTTC. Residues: CAISGQDFYAGYTF.

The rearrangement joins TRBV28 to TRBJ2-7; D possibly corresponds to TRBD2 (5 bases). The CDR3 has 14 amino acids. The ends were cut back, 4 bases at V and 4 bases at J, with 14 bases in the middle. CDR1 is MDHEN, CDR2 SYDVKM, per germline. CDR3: CASSSRGIGYEQYF. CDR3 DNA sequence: TGTGCCAGCAGTTCCCGAGGGATAGGGTACGAGCAGTACTTC.

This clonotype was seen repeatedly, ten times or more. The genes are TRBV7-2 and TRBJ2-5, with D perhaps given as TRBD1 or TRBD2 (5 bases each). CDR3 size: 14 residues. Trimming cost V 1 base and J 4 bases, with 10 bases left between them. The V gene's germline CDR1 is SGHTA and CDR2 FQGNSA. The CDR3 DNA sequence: TGTGCCAGCAGCTTAGTCGGGGCACCAGAGACCCAGTACTTC. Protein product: CASSLVGAPETQYF.

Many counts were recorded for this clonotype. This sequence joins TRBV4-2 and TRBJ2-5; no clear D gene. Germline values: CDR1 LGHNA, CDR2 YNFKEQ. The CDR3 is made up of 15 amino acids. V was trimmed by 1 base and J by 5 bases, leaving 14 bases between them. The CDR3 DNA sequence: TGTGCCAGCAGCCAAGGATTCGATGCGGCGGAGACCCAGTACTTC. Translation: CASSQGFDAAETQYF.

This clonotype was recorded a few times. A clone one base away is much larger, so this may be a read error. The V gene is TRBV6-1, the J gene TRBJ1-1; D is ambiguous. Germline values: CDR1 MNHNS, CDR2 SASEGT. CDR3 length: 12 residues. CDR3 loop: CASSQMNTEALF. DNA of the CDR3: TGTGCCAGCAGTCAGATGAACACTGAAGCTCTCTTT.

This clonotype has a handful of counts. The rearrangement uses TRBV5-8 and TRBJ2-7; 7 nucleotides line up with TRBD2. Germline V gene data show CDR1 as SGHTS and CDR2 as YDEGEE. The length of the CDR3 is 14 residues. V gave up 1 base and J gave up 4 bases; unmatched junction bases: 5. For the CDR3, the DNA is TGTGCCAGCAGCTTGAGCGGGAAAGGTTACGAGCAGTACTTC. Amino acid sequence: CASSLSGKGYEQYF.